The present TCR beta chain was sequenced within a study of shared clonotypes between healthy human individuals. Study context: CD4 naive and memory got three plates each, CD8 naive two, CD8 memory one.

Naive CD8 cells comprised CD45RO-negative, CCR7-positively selected cells, excluding terminally differentiated effector memory CD45RA+ cells. This clone was picked up one time. Its antigen is currently unknown. The CDR3 loop spans 12 amino acids. Germline assignment: CDR1 MDHEN and CDR2 SYDVKM. With 5 bases removed from V and 7 bases from J, the gap between germline ends came to 9 bases. Only in-frame clones appear in the TCRdb table, and some are missing; sequencing was by immunoSEQ multiplex PCR. Of about 2.1 million clones listed, around 93% were seen once; the top ten hold approximately 1.7%. Findings and caveats of the study: Blood alone was sampled, and tissue repertoires likely differ.

This sequence joins TRBV28 and TRBJ2-4; unclear D gene. This TCR came from a man between 18 and 35 years old in good health. Some clones in this sample may be carry-over from other donors' samples. Sequenced material: naive CD8+ T cells from PBMCs. CDR3 amino acids: CASSGRDNIQYF. The CDR3 bases are TGTGCCAGCAGTGGTCGCGACAACATTCAGTACTTC.